Sequencing of this T cell receptor beta chain was carried out in a study of blood T cell repertoires in COVID-19 (dated by TCRdb to 2018 to 2020). At the level of the whole study: Samples covering the acute and convalescent phases of COVID-19 were provided by collaborators in the United States, Italy and Spain. The prospective study material was composed of cDNA or gDNA derived from T cells, B-cell-depleted T cells, or PBMCs. The dataset comprised deeply sampled blood TCRbeta repertoires from subjects exposed to, actively infected with, or recovered from COVID-19. The repertoires were made available in a free public database intended to serve as a resource for research on the immune response to SARS-CoV-2. Samples came from the ongoing ImmuneRACE study (first 160 participants) plus 1,254 subjects from 6 global collaborators. Nearly every sample came with metadata listing a de-identified subject ID, COVID-19 status, age in years and sex. Where available, HLA class I and class II types were taken from metadata supplied by the sample provider and were not determined by assay-based typing.

Results the study describes overall, beyond this receptor: The quantity of clinical and demographic metadata differed by source and by participant and was supplied without curation.

At one collaborating source in Seattle, patients were enrolled during active infection and were followed longitudinally through the course of disease. The collaborating institutions used their own protocols to collect whole blood in K2EDTA tubes. For TCRbeta analysis, collaborators shipped samples in one of three forms: frozen whole blood, isolated PBMCs, or DNA extracted from either of those sample types. TCRbeta CDR3 regions were amplified from genomic DNA by means of the immunoSEQ Assay, a bias-controlled multiplex PCR. As for the original processing: Within the assay, amplification of reference gene primers was used to estimate how many nucleated cells each sample contained. Sequence reads were collapsed and filtered to measure the absolute abundance of every unique TCRbeta CDR3 rearrangement. For each sample, productive Simpson clonality was calculated as the square root of Simpson's diversity index across productive rearrangements. TCRdb stores this immuneACCESS table with in-frame sequences only. Part of the clones is absent; in the studies checked, under half of the shortfall reflects unresolved V genes, and no reason is known for the rest. Clone size and the V and J calls come from that table; the DNA yielded D and trimming. The sample table lists 300,000 to 350,000 clones, over 85% of them with a count of one. Approximately 4.1% of the sample goes to the ten largest clones.

In the case of this clone: Its antigen remains unidentified. No much larger clone is present one base from it, and per-base qualities are unavailable.

Counted from cysteine to phenylalanine, this CDR3 has 11 amino acids. Only the CDR3 portion is preserved as DNA: 33 bases, with reading frame beginning at the first base. The germline V gene yields SQVTM for CDR1 and ANQGSEA for CDR2. The junction carries 10 bases between V and J, which are trimmed by 4 bases and 7 bases respectively. Recombination joined TRBV29-1 with TRBJ1-1, with TRBD1 as a weak D call on 6 bases. The receptor was derived from a woman in her sixties or seventies with COVID-19, enrolled during active disease. Sequenced material: peripheral blood. CDR3 reads: CSVGGTSEAFF. The DNA sequence is given as TGCAGCGTTGGAGGGACAAGTGAAGCTTTCTTT. This CDR3, with the reference TRBV29-1 and TRBJ1-1 proteins standing in past its ends, gives the full variable domain SAVISQKPSRDICQRGTSLTIQCQVDSQVTMMFWYRQQPGQSLTLIATANQGSEATYESGFVIDKFPISRPNLTFSTLTVSNMSPEDSSIYLCSVGGTSEAFFGQGTRLTVV.